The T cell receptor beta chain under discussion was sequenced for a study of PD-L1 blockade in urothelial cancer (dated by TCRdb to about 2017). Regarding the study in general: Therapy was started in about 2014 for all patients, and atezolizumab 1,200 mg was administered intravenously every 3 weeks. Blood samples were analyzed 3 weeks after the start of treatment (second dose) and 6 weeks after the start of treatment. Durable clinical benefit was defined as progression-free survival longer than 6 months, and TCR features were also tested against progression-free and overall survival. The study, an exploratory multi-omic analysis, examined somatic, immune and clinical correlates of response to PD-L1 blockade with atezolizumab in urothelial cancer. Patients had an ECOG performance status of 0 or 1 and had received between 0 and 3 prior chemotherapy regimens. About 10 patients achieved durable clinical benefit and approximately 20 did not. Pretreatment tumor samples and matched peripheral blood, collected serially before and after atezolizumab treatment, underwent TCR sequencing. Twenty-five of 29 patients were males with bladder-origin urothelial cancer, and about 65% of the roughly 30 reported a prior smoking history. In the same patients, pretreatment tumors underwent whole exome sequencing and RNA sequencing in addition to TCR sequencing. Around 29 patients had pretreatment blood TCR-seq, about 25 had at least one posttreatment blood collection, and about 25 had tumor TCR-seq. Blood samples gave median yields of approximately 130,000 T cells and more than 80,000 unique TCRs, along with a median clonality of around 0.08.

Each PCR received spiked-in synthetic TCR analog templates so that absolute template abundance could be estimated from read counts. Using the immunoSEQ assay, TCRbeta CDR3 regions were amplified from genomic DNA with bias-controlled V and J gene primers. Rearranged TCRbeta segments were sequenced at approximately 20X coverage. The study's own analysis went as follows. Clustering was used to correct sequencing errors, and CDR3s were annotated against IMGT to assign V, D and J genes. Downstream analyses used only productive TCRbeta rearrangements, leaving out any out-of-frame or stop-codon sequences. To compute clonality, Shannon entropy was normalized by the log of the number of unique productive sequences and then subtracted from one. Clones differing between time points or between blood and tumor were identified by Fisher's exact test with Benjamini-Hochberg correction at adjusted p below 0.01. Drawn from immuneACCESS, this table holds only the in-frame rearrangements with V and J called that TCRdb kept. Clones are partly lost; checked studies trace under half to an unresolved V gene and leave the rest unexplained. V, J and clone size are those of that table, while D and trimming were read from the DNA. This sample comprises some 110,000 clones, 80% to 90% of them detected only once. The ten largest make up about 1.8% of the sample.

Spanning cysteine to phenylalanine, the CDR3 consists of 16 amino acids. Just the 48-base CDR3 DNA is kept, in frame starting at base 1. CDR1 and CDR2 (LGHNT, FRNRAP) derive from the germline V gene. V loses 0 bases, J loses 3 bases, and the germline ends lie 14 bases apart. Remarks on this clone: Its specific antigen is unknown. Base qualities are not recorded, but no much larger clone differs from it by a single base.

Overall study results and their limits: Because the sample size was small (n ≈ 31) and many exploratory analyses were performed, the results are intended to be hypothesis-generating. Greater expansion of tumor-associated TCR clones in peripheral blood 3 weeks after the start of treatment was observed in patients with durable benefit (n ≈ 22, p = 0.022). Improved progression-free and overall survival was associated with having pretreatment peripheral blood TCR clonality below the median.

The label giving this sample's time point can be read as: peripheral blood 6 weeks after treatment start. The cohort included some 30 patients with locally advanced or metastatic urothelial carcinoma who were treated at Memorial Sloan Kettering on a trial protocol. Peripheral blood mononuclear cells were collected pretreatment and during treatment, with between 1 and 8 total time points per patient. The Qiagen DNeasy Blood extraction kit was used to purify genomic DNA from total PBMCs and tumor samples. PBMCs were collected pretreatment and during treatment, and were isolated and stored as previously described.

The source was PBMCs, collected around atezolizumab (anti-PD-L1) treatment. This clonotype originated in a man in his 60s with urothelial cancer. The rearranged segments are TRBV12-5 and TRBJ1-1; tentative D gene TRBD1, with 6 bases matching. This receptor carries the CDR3 CASGLVLGRGYTEAFF. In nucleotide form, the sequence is TGTGCTAGTGGTTTGGTACTTGGCAGGGGATACACTGAAGCTTTCTTT.